The 30 T cell receptor beta chains in this list originate from one sample, sequenced in a study of blood T cell repertoires in COVID-19. Here immunoSEQ multiplex PCR was the method, and the copy in TCRdb shows in-frame clones only, minus some. The data hold just under 30,000 clones, with around 91% observed a single time. The specimen was peripheral blood. The receptors originated from a man older than 75 with acute or convalescent COVID-19.

The rearrangement joins TRBV18 to TRBJ2-7, with D possibly being TRBD2 (6 bases). V dropped 0 bases and J dropped 7 bases, with 13 bases sitting between them. Germline V gene lookup returns CDR1 KGHSH and CDR2 LQKENI. The CDR3 totals 14 residues. The CDR3 loop is CASSPPASGREQYF. CDR3 in DNA: TGTGCCAGCTCACCACCCGCAAGCGGGCGTGAGCAGTACTTC.

This clone is a singleton in its sample. The gene calls are TRBV6-5 and TRBJ2-2; 8 nucleotides match TRBD1. J lost 5 bases, V lost 6 bases, and 8 bases had no gene match. Germline values: CDR1 MNHEY, CDR2 SVGAGI. The CDR3 runs 15 residues. This CDR3 reads CASRPGQVKTGELFF. DNA of the CDR3: TGTGCCAGCAGACCGGGACAGGTTAAAACCGGGGAGCTGTTTTTT.

The chain carries TRBV6-2 or TRBV6-3 and TRBJ2-2; D is possibly TRBD2 (5 bases). The CDR3 length is 15 residues. The V gene lost 3 bases and the J gene lost 5 bases, with 13 bases spanning the gap. The germline V gene encodes CDR1 MNHEY and CDR2 SVGEGT. The CDR3 sequence is CASSYGGLQTGELFF. CDR3 in DNA: TGTGCCAGCAGTTATGGTGGACTGCAAACCGGGGAGCTGTTTTTT.

The chain links TRBV15 to TRBJ1-2; D is ambiguous. Looked up from germline, CDR1 is LNHNV and CDR2 is YYDKDF (reference sequence). The V end lost 0 bases, the J end lost 4 bases, and 15 bases lay between the germline ends. This CDR3 spans 16 amino acids. The CDR3 coding sequence is TGTGCCACCAGCAGAGACCGCTCCGGGTTCGCCTATGGCTACACCTTC. Protein: CATSRDRSGFAYGYTF.

This clone was counted a single time. V is TRBV28 and J is TRBJ1-5; 7 positions match TRBD1. The CDR3 runs to 14 residues. Losses at the gene ends were 8 bases for V and 0 bases for J; bases not matched to a gene: 4. From germline, CDR1 is MDHEN and CDR2 SYDVKM. The chain's CDR3 is CASWDRLSNQPQHF. CDR3 nucleotides: TGTGCCAGCTGGGACAGACTTAGCAATCAGCCCCAGCATTTT.

The J gene is TRBJ1-1, the V gene TRBV14; 8 bases map to TRBD1. The CDR3 runs 16 residues. CDR1 is SGHDN and CDR2 is FVKESK in the germline V gene. V lost 1 base to trimming and J lost 7 bases; unmatched junction nucleotides: 11. CDR3 protein: CASSQGQGARLVEAFF. CDR3 DNA sequence: TGTGCCAGCAGCCAAGGGCAGGGGGCGCGTCTGGTTGAAGCTTTCTTT. The complete variable domain, with remaining parts taken from reference TRBV14 and TRBJ1-1, reads EAGVTQFPSHSVIEKGQTVTLRCDPISGHDNLYWYRRVMGKEIKFLLHFVKESKQDESGMPNNRFLAERTGGTYSTLKVQPAELEDSGVYFCASSQGQGARLVEAFFGQGTRLTVV.

The chain employs TRBV5-5 and TRBJ1-2; 7 bases are shared with TRBD1. This CDR3 is built from 15 residues. Germline values: CDR1 SGHKS, CDR2 YYEKEE (reference sequence). The junction had 7 bases not matched to a gene; V was cut back by 3 bases and J by 2 bases. As DNA, the CDR3 is TGTGCCAGCAGCTGGGCTCCAGGGGGGAACTATGGCTACACCTTC. Protein product: CASSWAPGGNYGYTF.

The chain links TRBV10-1 to TRBJ1-2, with D maybe TRBD1 (6 bases). CDR3 length equals 13 residues. The V end was cut by 2 bases, the J end by 4 bases, with 8 bases between. Germline CDR1 reads WNHNN; CDR2 reads SYGVQD (reference sequence). The CDR3, as DNA: TGCGCCAGCAGTGAGGACAGGACCTATGGCTACACCTTC. Its translation is CASSEDRTYGYTF.

This chain connects TRBV25-1 to TRBJ1-2; 9 nucleotides match TRBD1. This CDR3 region has 15 residues. Germline V CDR1 and CDR2: MGHDK, SYGVNS. The J segment lost 7 bases and the V segment lost 4 bases, leaving 10 bases of the junction unmatched. CDR3 in amino acids: CASSVPGQGIGGYTF. In DNA form, the CDR3 reads TGTGCCAGCAGTGTACCGGGACAGGGAATCGGTGGCTACACCTTC.

The J gene is TRBJ1-1, the V gene TRBV5-4; D gene uncertain. This CDR3 is built from 13 residues. CDR1 is SGHNT, CDR2 YYREEE, per germline (reference sequence). Trimming left V 0 bases short and J 1 base short, with 4 bases between. CDR3 bases: TGTGCCAGCAGCTTGGACTGGAACACTGAAGCTTTCTTT. This translates into CASSLDWNTEAFF.

The chain combines TRBV12-3 or TRBV12-4 with TRBJ1-2, with 7 bases aligning to TRBD1. The junction had 6 bases not matched to a gene; V was cut back by 5 bases and J by 6 bases. The CDR3 is 13 residues long. The CDR3 sequence: CASSLQGVDGYTF. The CDR3 DNA follows: TGTGCCAGCAGTCTCCAGGGGGTAGATGGCTACACCTTC.

CDR3 nucleotide sequence: TGTGCCATCCGAAGGGGAAGCACAGATACGCAGTATTTT. Translating it yields CAIRRGSTDTQYF. The gene calls are TRBV6-5 and TRBJ2-3, with D maybe TRBD1 (5 bases). In germline, CDR1 is MNHEY, CDR2 SVGAGI. The V end lost 10 bases, the J end lost 0 bases, and 11 bases lay between the germline ends. This CDR3 has 13 residues.

This chain uses TRBV5-8 with TRBJ1-5; D is undetermined. Trimming removed 5 bases at V and 3 bases at J, with 9 bases between. This CDR3 has 13 amino acids. CDR1 and CDR2 (germline): SGHTS, YDEGEE. Here the CDR3 reads CASSREINQPQHF. CDR3 in DNA: TGTGCCAGCAGTCGGGAGATCAATCAGCCCCAGCATTTT.

Only a few counts were recorded for this clone. V and J are TRBV10-3 and TRBJ2-7; 7 bases are shared with TRBD1. The CDR3 is made up of 13 amino acids. Losses at the gene ends were 2 bases for V and 2 bases for J; bases not matched to a gene: 0. The germline gives CDR1 ENHRY, CDR2 SYGVKD. The CDR3 DNA follows: TGTGCCATCAGTGAGGGACAGGCCTACGAGCAGTACTTC. This sequence encodes CAISEGQAYEQYF.

About this clone: At the DNA level, this CDR3 is encoded by other sequences in the same sample as well. V is TRBV29-1 and J is TRBJ1-1, with 7 bases identical to TRBD1. The V gene's germline CDR1 is SQVTM and CDR2 ANQGSEA. Trimming at V came to 3 bases and at J to 1 base, leaving 2 bases not matched to a gene. This CDR3 is built from 13 residues. In nucleotides, the CDR3 is TGCAGCGTTGAGGGACAGCAGAACACTGAAGCTTTCTTT. This sequence encodes CSVEGQQNTEAFF.

V is TRBV7-9 and J is TRBJ2-4; maybe TRBD1 (6 bases). Germline CDR1 is SEHNR and CDR2 is FQNEAQ (reference sequence). Trimming took off 1 base at V and 2 bases at J, with 15 bases between the two ends. This CDR3 is 17 amino acids long. Written as DNA, the CDR3 is TGTGCCAGCAGCTTAGGGCGGCAGGGGACGCCCAAAAACATTCAGTACTTC. This gives the protein CASSLGRQGTPKNIQYF.

The chain employs TRBV10-3 and TRBJ1-2, with D maybe TRBD1 (6 bases). Germline V gene sequence: CDR1 ENHRY, CDR2 SYGVKD. The CDR3 covers 14 residues. V dropped 2 bases and J dropped 3 bases, with 10 bases sitting between them. DNA of the CDR3: TGTGCCATCAGTGAGAGGGGGGGAGACTATGGCTACACCTTC. This gives the protein CAISERGGDYGYTF.

This chain joins TRBV27 and TRBJ1-5; a weak D match, TRBD1 (6 bases). V shed 7 bases and J shed 5 bases, with 15 bases lying between them. Germline V gene sequence: CDR1 MNHEY, CDR2 SMNVEV (reference sequence). The CDR3 is made up of 14 amino acids. CDR3 in DNA: TGTGCCAGCACGCCGGGCCAGGGGCATCAGCCCCAGCATTTT. Amino acid sequence: CASTPGQGHQPQHF.

The chain carries TRBV9 and TRBJ1-2, with 8 bases aligning to TRBD1. CDR3 length: 13 amino acids. V gave up 4 bases and J gave up 8 bases; unmatched junction bases: 7. The germline gives CDR1 SGDLS, CDR2 YYNGEE. The CDR3 DNA sequence: TGTGCCAGCAGCTCTGGACAGGGTGGAGGCTACACCTTC. Its protein product is CASSSGQGGGYTF.

The V call is TRBV19, the J call TRBJ1-4, with D perhaps TRBD1 (6 bases). V shed 6 bases and J shed 0 bases, with 11 bases lying between them. Germline assignment: CDR1 LNHDA and CDR2 SQIVND (reference sequence). This CDR3 has 15 amino acids. This CDR3 is CASSPSGATNEKLFF. DNA of the CDR3: TGTGCCAGTAGCCCATCAGGGGCAACTAATGAAAAACTGTTTTTT.

This chain connects TRBV6-6 to TRBJ1-3; D gene ambiguous. The germline CDR1 and CDR2 sequences are MNHNY and SVGAGI (reference sequence). The CDR3 spans 16 residues. Between the trimmed V and J ends, which lost 8 bases and 0 bases, there was a span of 17 bases. CDR3 residues: CASRPTPAISGNTIYF. CDR3 DNA: TGTGCCAGCCGCCCCACACCCGCAATCTCTGGAAACACCATATATTTT.

The chain joins TRBV4-2 to TRBJ1-5; TRBD1 agrees at 9 bases. Germline V lookup: CDR1 LGHNA, CDR2 YNFKEQ. J gave up 7 bases and V 4 bases, and 8 bases lay outside the gene matches. There are 15 residues in the CDR3. In DNA, the CDR3 is TGTGCCAGCAGCCCTAACACAGGGGGCGCACAGCCCCAGCATTTT. It is translated as CASSPNTGGAQPQHF.

The genes are TRBV19 and TRBJ2-1, with TRBD2 identical over 9 bases. This CDR3 has 15 residues. Germline-derived CDR1 and CDR2 are LNHDA and SQIVND (reference sequence). With V trimmed by 6 bases and J by 10 bases, 13 bases remained unmatched. In nucleotides, the CDR3 is TGTGCCAGTAGAGGAGCGGGGGGCTCCTACGGGGAGCAGTTCTTC. Its protein product is CASRGAGGSYGEQFF.

This chain joins TRBV10-2 and TRBJ2-1, with 13 nucleotides matching TRBD2. This CDR3 region has 16 residues. With 2 bases clipped from V and 8 bases from J, the junction kept 6 bases outside the gene matches. Germline values: CDR1 WSHSY, CDR2 SAAADI. As DNA, the CDR3 is TGCGCCAGCAGTGAGGGGACTAGCGGGGAGAAAGATGAGCAGTTCTTC. Amino acid sequence: CASSEGTSGEKDEQFF.

The chain is built from TRBV5-1 and TRBJ2-7; the match to TRBD1 covers 8 bases. V dropped 0 bases and J dropped 6; count of bases not matched to a gene: 5. The CDR3 spans 14 residues. Germline-derived CDR1 and CDR2 are SGHRS and YFSETQ. DNA of the CDR3: TGCGCCAGCAGCTTGGGACAGGGGAATGGCGAGCAGTACTTC. It codes for CASSLGQGNGEQYF.

This chain joins TRBV5-4 and TRBJ1-2; D not resolved. Germline V CDR1 and CDR2: SGHNT, YYREEE (reference sequence). This CDR3 region has 15 residues. The V gene lost 0 bases and the J gene lost 0 bases, with 9 bases spanning the gap. This CDR3 is CASSLDPTANYGYTF. The CDR3, as DNA: TGTGCCAGCAGCTTGGACCCCACAGCTAACTATGGCTACACCTTC.

The V gene is TRBV24-1, the J gene TRBJ2-7; a possible D gene is TRBD1 (6 bases). Looked up from germline, CDR1 is KGHDR and CDR2 is SFDVKD. The CDR3 length is 14 residues. Deletions cut 4 bases from V and 2 bases from J, with 11 bases between. CDR3 nucleotide sequence: TGTGCCACCAGTGACCCGACAGGACCCTACGAGCAGTACTTC. This translates into CATSDPTGPYEQYF.

V gene TRBV23-1 combines with J gene TRBJ1-2; 7 bases map to TRBD1. TRBV23-1 carries the ORF label, with uncertain function. Trimming took 3 bases from V and 3 from J; bases not matched to a gene: 4. This CDR3 spans 14 amino acids. CDR3: CASSHPDRDYGYTF. DNA for the CDR3: TGCGCCAGCAGTCATCCAGACAGGGACTATGGCTACACCTTC.

This clone occurred once. The chain employs TRBV27 and TRBJ1-6; D is possibly TRBD1 (6 bases). Germline CDR1 and CDR2: MNHEY and SMNVEV (reference sequence). The germline V and J ends were trimmed by 6 bases and 10 bases, with 10 bases remaining between them. The CDR3 contains 12 residues. The CDR3: CASRQGWSPLHF. The CDR3 coding sequence is TGTGCCAGCAGGCAGGGGTGGTCACCCCTCCACTTT.

V usage is TRBV6-6 and J usage is TRBJ1-6; D gene uncertain. CDR3 length: 15 residues. Trimming cost V 2 bases and J 7 bases, with 12 bases left between them. Germline V gene sequence: CDR1 MNHNY, CDR2 SVGAGI (reference sequence). The CDR3: CASSYLGQPNSPLHF. CDR3 in DNA: TGTGCCAGCAGTTACCTTGGGCAGCCCAATTCACCCCTCCACTTT.